This paragraph covers one TCR beta chain sequence. This CDR3 spans 15 amino acids. V was clipped by 3 bases and J by 5 bases, with 14 bases between them. The germline gives CDR1 SGDLS, CDR2 YYNGEE. Naive CD8 cells, CD45RO-negative and positively selected for CCR7, excluded terminally differentiated effector memory CD45RA+ cells. This record comes from a study of shared clonotypes between healthy human individuals. Profiled with immunoSEQ multiplex PCR; TCRdb holds only in-frame clones, not every one. The sample contains about 2.2 million clones, under 95% of which appear only once. The sample taken for sequencing was naive CD8+ T cells from PBMCs. V gene TRBV9 combines with J gene TRBJ1-4, with TRBD1 as a possible D gene (5 bases). The source is a man aged 18 to 35 in good health. Some clones in this sample may be carry-over from other donors' samples. The CDR3 spells CASSDRGTANEKLFF. CDR3 nucleotide sequence: TGTGCCAGCAGCGACAGAGGGACGGCGAATGAAAAACTGTTTTTT.